The 14 T cell receptor beta chains given below trace back to one sample, sequenced in a study of human CD8 memory T cell subsets. Investigators built TCR beta libraries using UMI-labeled 5' RACE. For each CDR3 protein, TCRdb gives one entry from its re-call of the 5' RACE reads, without DNA. The table counts more than 15,000 distinct CDR3 sequences; 5.7% lies in the top ten. Sample: CD8+ stem-like memory T cells (TSCM and TCM) sorted from PBMCs. Stated subset: stem-like memory CD8 T cells (TSTEM), CCR7+ PD-1- TIGIT-. These receptors all come from a human donor in good health.

Here the CDR3 reads CASSQDETQYF. The chain couples TRBV4-1 to TRBJ2-5. The CDR3 extends over 11 amino acids. Germline loops: CDR1 MGHRA, CDR2 YSYEKL.

CDR3 amino acids: CASSPARGDNSPLHF. The gene calls are TRBV18 and TRBJ1-6; the TRBD1 assignment by TCRdb is unverifiable without DNA. The CDR3 totals 15 residues. The germline V gene has CDR1 KGHSH and CDR2 LQKENI.

The chain combines TRBV7-9 with TRBJ2-1; TCRdb designates TRBD1, a call that cannot be tested without DNA. Germline V lookup: CDR1 SEHNR, CDR2 FQNEAQ (reference sequence). The CDR3 contains 14 residues. The CDR3 loop is CASSLIQAGGEQFF.

V usage is TRBV11-2 and J usage is TRBJ2-7. The CDR3 loop spans 13 amino acids. In germline, CDR1 is SGHAT, CDR2 FQNNGV. CDR3 amino acids: CASSFGTSYEQYF.

This chain links TRBV6-5 with TRBJ1-1; TCRdb calls TRBD1, which cannot be checked without DNA. The CDR3 is made up of 14 amino acids. The germline CDR1 and CDR2 sequences are MNHEY and SVGAGI. The CDR3 sequence is CASSRQGAGTEAFF.

Considering frequency, this clonotype is medium-sized. V is TRBV9 and J is TRBJ1-2. The CDR3 sequence is 15 residues long. Germline V lookup: CDR1 SGDLS, CDR2 YYNGEE. The CDR3 region is CASSVEGSANYGYTF.

The V gene is TRBV2, the J gene TRBJ1-5; TCRdb gives TRBD1 as the D gene, but with no DNA this cannot be confirmed. CDR1 SNHLY and CDR2 FYNNEI come from the germline V gene. This CDR3 is 16 amino acids long. The CDR3 sequence: CASSENGQGEHQPQHF.

This chain uses TRBV13 with TRBJ2-4. The germline V gene encodes CDR1 PRHDT and CDR2 FYEKMQ (reference sequence). The CDR3 runs 14 residues. CDR3 sequence: CASSLTGAKNIQYF.

V usage is TRBV2 and J usage is TRBJ2-6. CDR1 and CDR2 (germline): SNHLY, FYNNEI. The CDR3 loop spans 15 amino acids. This CDR3 reads CASSAGNSGANVLTF.

V gene TRBV10-3 combines with J gene TRBJ1-5. Per the germline V gene, CDR1 is ENHRY and CDR2 is SYGVKD. CDR3 length equals 12 residues. CDR3 loop: CATKDNNQPQHF.

The J gene is TRBJ1-4, the V gene TRBV19; TCRdb names TRBD1, which stays unverified in the absence of DNA. The CDR3 has 13 amino acids. Germline assignment: CDR1 LNHDA and CDR2 SQIVND (reference sequence). The CDR3 spells CASTTGVGEKLFF.

J is TRBJ2-1 and V is TRBV5-5. This CDR3 comprises 16 residues. Germline loops: CDR1 SGHKS, CDR2 YYEKEE (reference sequence). CDR3 protein: CASSSQRGASRNEQFF.

This clonotype is called medium-sized (0.01 to 0.1%) based on its frequency. The rearrangement joins TRBV25-1 to TRBJ2-1; TCRdb lists TRBD2, though no DNA is available to test this call. There are 19 residues in the CDR3. Germline lookup yields CDR1 MGHDK and CDR2 SYGVNS. The CDR3 spells CASSDLLSEGIASYNEQFF.

The chain joins TRBV28 to TRBJ2-6. The CDR3 has 14 amino acids. CDR1 is MDHEN and CDR2 is SYDVKM in the germline V gene. The CDR3 sequence: CASSFISGANVLTF. The whole variable domain, remainder taken from reference TRBV28 and TRBJ2-6, is DVKVTQSSRYLVKRTGEKVFLECVQDMDHENMFWYRQDPGLGLRLIYFSYDVKMKEKGDIPEGYSVSREKKERFSLILESASTNQTSMYLCASSFISGANVLTFGAGSRLTVL.